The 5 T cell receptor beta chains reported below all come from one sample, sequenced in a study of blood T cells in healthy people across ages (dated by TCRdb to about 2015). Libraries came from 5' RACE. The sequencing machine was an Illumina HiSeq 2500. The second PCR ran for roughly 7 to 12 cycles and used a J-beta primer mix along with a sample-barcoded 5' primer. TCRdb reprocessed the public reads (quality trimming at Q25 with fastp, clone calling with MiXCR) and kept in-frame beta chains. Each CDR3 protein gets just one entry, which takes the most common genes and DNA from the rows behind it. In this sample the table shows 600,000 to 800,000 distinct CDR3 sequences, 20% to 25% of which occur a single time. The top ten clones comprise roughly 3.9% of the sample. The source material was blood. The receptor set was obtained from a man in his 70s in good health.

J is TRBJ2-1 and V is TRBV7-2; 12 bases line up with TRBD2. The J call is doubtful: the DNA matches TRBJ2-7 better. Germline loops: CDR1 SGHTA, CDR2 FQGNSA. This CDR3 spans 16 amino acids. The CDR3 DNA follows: TGTGCCAGCAGCTTGAGGACTAGCGGGAACATCTACGAGCAGTACTTC. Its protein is CASSLRTSGNIYEQYF.

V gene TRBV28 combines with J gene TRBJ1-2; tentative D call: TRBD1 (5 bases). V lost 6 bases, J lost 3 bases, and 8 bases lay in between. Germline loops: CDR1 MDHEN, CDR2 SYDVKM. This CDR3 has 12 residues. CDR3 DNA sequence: TGTGCCAGCAGAACAGGCGACTATGGCTACACCTTC. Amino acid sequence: CASRTGDYGYTF.

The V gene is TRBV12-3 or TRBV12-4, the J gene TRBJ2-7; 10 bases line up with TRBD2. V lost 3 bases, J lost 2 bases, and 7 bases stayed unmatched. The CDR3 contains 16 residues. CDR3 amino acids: CASSFGLAETPYEQYF. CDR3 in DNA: TGTGCCAGCAGTTTCGGACTAGCGGAAACCCCCTACGAGCAGTACTTC.

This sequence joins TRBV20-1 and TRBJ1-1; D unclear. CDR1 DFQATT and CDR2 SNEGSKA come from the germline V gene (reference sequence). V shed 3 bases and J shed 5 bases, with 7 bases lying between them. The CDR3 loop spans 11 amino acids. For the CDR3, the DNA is TGCAGTGCTAGCCGTGGTACTGAAGCTTTCTTT. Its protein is CSASRGTEAFF.

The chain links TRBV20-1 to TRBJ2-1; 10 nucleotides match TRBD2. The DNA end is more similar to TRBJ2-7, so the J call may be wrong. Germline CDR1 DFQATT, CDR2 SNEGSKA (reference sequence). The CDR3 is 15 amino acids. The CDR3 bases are TGCAGTGCTAGAGATCCAAGGACTAGCGGTCACGAGCAGTACTTC. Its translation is CSARDPRTSGHEQYF.